The 3 T cell receptor beta chains in this list originate from one sample, sequenced in a study of blood T cell repertoires in COVID-19. This table comes from immunoSEQ multiplex PCR, and its TCRdb copy is limited to in-frame clones, with some not included. The table shows around 200,000 clones, with about 85% occurring only once. The sample taken for sequencing was peripheral blood. The receptors originated from an elderly woman with acute or convalescent COVID-19.

The rearrangement links TRBV7-3 to TRBJ2-3; 7 bases align to TRBD2. Germline loops: CDR1 SGHTA, CDR2 FQGTGA. The V gene end was trimmed by 3 bases and the J gene end by 4 bases; junction bases not matched to a gene: 1. The CDR3 sequence is 13 residues long. CDR3 sequence (DNA): TGTGCCAGCAGCTTGCGGGAGTCAGATACGCAGTATTTT. Translating gives CASSLRESDTQYF.

The gene calls are TRBV2 and TRBJ1-1, with no clear D. This CDR3 contains 13 residues. The ends were cut back, 4 bases at V and 1 base at J, with 7 bases in the middle. CDR1 is SNHLY, CDR2 FYNNEI, per germline. The DNA for the CDR3 is TGTGCCAGCAGTGGTGAGGGGAACACTGAAGCTTTCTTT. Its protein product is CASSGEGNTEAFF.

The chain couples TRBV20-1 to TRBJ2-1, with a weak D call TRBD2 (5 bases). Germline V gene lookup returns CDR1 DFQATT and CDR2 SNEGSKA (reference sequence). The V and J ends lost 5 bases and 9 bases respectively, with 11 bases between them. The CDR3 contains 11 residues. For the CDR3, the DNA is TGCAGTGCTGGTGGAGGAGGTGAGCAGTTCTTC. This sequence encodes CSAGGGGEQFF.